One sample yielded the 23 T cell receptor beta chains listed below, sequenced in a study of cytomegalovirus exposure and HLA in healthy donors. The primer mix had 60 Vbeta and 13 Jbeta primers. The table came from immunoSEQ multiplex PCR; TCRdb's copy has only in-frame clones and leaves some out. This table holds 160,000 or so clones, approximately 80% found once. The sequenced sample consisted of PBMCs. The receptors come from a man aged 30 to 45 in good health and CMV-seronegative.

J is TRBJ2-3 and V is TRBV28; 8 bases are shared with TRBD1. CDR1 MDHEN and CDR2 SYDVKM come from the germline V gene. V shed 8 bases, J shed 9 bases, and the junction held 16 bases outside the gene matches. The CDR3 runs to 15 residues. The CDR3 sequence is CASPPGTGRGGTQYF. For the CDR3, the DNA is TGTGCCAGCCCACCCGGGACAGGTAGGGGAGGCACGCAGTATTTT.

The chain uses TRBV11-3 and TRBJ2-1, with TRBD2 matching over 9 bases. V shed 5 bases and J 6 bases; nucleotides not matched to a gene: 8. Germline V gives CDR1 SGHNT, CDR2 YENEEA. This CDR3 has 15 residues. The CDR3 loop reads CASSALGGGANEQFF. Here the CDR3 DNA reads TGTGCCAGCAGCGCCCTGGGCGGGGGGGCCAATGAGCAGTTCTTC. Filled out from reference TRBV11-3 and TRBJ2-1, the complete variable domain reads EAGVVQSPRYKIIEKKQPVAFWCNPISGHNTLYWYLQNLGQGPELLIRYENEEAVDDSQLPKDRFSAERLKGVDSTLKIQPAELGDSAVYLCASSALGGGANEQFFGPGTRLTVL.

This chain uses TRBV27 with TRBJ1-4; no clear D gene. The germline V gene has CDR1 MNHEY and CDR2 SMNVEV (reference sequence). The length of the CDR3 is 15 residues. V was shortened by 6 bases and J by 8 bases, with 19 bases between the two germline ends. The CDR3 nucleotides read TGTGCCAGCAGATCGCCGGCCCCCACTACAGAAAAACTGTTTTTT. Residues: CASRSPAPTTEKLFF.

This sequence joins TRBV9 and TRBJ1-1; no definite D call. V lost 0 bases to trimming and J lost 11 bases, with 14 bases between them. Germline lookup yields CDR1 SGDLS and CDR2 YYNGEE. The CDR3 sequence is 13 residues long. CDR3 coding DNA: TGTGCCAGCAGCGTAGCCGGGAGCTTCCCGGCTTTCTTT. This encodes CASSVAGSFPAFF.

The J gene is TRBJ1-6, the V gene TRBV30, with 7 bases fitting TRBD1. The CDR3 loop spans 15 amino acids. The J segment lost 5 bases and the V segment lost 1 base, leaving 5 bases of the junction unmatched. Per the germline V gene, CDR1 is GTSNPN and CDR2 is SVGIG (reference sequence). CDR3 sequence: CAWSALTGNNSPLHF. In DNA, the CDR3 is TGTGCCTGGAGTGCTCTGACAGGGAATAATTCACCCCTCCACTTT.

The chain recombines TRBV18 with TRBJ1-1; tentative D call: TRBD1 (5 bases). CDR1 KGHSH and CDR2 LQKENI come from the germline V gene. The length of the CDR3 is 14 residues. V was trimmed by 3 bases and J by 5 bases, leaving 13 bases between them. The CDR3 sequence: CASSPATAQTEAFF. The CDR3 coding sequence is TGTGCCAGCTCACCGGCGACAGCCCAGACTGAAGCTTTCTTT. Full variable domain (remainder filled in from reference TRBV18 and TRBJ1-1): NAGVMQNPRHLVRRRGQEARLRCSPMKGHSHVYWYRQLPEEGLKFMVYLQKENIIDESGMPKERFSAEFPKEGPSILRIQQVVRGDSAAYFCASSPATAQTEAFFGQGTRLTVV.

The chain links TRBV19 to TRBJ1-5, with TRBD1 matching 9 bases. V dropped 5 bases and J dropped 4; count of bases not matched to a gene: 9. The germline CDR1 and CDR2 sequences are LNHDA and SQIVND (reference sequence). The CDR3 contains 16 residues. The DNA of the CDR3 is TGTGCCAGTAGTCCTCATTCGGACAGGGGAAATCAGCCCCAGCATTTT. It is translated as CASSPHSDRGNQPQHF.

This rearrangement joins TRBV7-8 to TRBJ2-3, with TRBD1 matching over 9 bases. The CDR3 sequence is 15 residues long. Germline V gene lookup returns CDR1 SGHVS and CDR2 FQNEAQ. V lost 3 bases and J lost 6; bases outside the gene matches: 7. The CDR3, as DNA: TGTGCCAGCAGCTTGCAGACAGGGGGTACGGATACGCAGTATTTT. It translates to CASSLQTGGTDTQYF.

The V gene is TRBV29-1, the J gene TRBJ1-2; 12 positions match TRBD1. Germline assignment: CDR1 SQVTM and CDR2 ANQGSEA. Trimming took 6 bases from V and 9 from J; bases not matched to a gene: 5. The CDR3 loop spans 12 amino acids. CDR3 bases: TGCAGCGTGGGGGACAGGGGGCAGAGCTACACCTTC. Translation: CSVGDRGQSYTF.

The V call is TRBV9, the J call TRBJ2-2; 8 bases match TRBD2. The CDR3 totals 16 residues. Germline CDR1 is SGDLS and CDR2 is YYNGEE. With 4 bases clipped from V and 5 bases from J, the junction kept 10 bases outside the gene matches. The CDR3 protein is CASSPRIAGRTGELFF. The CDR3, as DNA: TGTGCCAGCAGCCCCCGGATAGCGGGAAGGACCGGGGAGCTGTTTTTT.

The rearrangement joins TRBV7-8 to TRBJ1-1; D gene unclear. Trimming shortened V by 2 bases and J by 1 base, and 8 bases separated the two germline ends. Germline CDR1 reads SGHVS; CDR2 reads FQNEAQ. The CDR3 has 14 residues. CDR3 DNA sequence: TGTGCCAGCAGCTTACTACGACAGAACACTGAAGCTTTCTTT. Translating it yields CASSLLRQNTEAFF.

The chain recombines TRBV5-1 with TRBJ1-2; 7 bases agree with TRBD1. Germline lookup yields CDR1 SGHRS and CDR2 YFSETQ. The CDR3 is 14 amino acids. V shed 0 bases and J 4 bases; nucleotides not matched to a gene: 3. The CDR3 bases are TGCGCCAGCAGCTTGGTCAGGGGGACCTATGGCTACACCTTC. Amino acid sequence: CASSLVRGTYGYTF.

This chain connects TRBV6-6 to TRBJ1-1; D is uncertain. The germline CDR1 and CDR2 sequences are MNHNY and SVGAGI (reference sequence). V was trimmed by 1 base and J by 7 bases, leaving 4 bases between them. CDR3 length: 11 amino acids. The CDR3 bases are TGTGCCAGCAGTTACTGGAGTGAAGCTTTCTTT. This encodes CASSYWSEAFF.

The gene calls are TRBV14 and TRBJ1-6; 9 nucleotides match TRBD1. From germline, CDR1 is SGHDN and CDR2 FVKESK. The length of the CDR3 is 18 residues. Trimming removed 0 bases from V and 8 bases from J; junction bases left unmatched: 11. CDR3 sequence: CASSQDHWDRDSDSPLHF. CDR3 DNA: TGTGCCAGCAGCCAAGATCATTGGGACAGGGATTCGGATTCACCCCTCCACTTT.

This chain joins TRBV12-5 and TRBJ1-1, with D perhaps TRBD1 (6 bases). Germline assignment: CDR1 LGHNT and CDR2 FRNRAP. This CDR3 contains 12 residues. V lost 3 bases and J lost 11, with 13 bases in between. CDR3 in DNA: TGTGCTAGTGGTTTCTTGGGGGCGCCGGCTTTCTTT. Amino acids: CASGFLGAPAFF.

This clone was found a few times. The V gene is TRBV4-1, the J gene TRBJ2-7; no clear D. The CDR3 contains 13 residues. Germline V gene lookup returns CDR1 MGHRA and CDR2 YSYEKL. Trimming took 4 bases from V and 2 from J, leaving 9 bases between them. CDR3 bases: TGCGCCAGCAGCCGGCAGGAAGCCTACGAGCAGTACTTC. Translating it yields CASSRQEAYEQYF.

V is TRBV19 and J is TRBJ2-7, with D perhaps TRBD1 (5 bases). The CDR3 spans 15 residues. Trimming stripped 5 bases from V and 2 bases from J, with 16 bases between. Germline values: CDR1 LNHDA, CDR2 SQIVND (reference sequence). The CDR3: CASSYSGSETYEQYF. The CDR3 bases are TGTGCCAGTAGTTATTCAGGGTCAGAAACCTACGAGCAGTACTTC.

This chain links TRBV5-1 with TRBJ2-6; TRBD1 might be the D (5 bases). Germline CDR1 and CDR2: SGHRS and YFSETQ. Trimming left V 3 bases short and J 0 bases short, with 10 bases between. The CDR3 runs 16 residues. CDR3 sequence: CASSSTGVSGANVLTF. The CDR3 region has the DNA TGCGCCAGCAGCTCAACAGGCGTCTCTGGGGCCAACGTCCTGACTTTC.

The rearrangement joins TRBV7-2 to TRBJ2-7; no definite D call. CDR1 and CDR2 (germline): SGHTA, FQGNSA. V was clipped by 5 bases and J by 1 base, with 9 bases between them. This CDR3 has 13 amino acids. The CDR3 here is CASSRSGSYEQYF. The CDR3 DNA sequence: TGTGCCAGCAGCCGTTCCGGGTCCTACGAGCAGTACTTC.

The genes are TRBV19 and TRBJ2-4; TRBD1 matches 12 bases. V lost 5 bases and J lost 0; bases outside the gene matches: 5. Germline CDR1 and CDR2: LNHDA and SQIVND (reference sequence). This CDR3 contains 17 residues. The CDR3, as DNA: TGTGCCAGTAGTGGGACAGGGGGCCTCCGAGCCAAAAACATTCAGTACTTC. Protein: CASSGTGGLRAKNIQYF.

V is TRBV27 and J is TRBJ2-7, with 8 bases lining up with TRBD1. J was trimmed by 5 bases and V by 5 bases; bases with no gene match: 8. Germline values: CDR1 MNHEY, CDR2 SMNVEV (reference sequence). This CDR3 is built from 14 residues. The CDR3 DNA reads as TGTGCCAGCAGTCGGGACAGGCCCTCGGACGAGCAGTACTTC. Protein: CASSRDRPSDEQYF.

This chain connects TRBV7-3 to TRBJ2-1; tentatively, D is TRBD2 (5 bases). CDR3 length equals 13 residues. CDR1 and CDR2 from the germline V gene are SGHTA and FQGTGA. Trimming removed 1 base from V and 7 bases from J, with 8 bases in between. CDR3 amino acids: CASSLNGKNEQFF. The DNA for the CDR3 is TGTGCCAGCAGCTTAAACGGGAAGAATGAGCAGTTCTTC.

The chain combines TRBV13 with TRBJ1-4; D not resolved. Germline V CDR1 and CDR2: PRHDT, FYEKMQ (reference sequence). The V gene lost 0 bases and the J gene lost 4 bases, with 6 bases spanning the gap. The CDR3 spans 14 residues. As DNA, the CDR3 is TGTGCCAGCAGCTTAGGACGACATAATGAAAAACTGTTTTTT. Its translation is CASSLGRHNEKLFF.